The 27 T cell receptor beta chains given below trace back to one sample, sequenced in a study of a mutant IDH1 vaccine in newly diagnosed glioma. Using immunoSEQ multiplex PCR, the repertoire was profiled, and TCRdb retains in-frame clones only, with some absent. The sample includes approximately 100,000 clones, around nine tenths seen only once; the top ten take around 0.6%. As for time point: baseline, week 1 (first vaccination visit). This sample's treatment: pre-vaccination baseline after standard-of-care therapy. The input for sequencing was PBMCs, taken from a glioma patient treated with radiotherapy, temozolomide or both. These receptor sequences come from a woman between 45 and 60 years old with glioma.

The rearrangement uses TRBV7-9 and TRBJ2-1; TRBD2 might be the D (6 bases). V shed 4 bases and J shed 5 bases, with 9 bases lying between them. Germline CDR1 and CDR2: SEHNR and FQNEAQ (reference sequence). The CDR3 has 13 residues. CDR3 sequence: CASSSGLNNEQFF. In nucleotides, the CDR3 is TGTGCCAGCAGCTCGGGACTCAACAATGAGCAGTTCTTC.

This chain uses TRBV7-8 with TRBJ2-7; 7 bases align to TRBD2. CDR3 length: 14 residues. V shed 7 bases and J 1 base; nucleotides not matched to a gene: 7. CDR1 is SGHVS and CDR2 is FQNEAQ in the germline V gene. In nucleotides, the CDR3 is TGTGCCAGCACTAGGACTAGGAATTCCTACGAGCAGTACTTC. This sequence encodes CASTRTRNSYEQYF.

This clone was counted a single time. The chain links TRBV30 to TRBJ1-3; D call uncertain. V lost 3 bases to trimming and J lost 0 bases, with 12 bases between them. The CDR3 contains 15 residues. Germline V gene lookup returns CDR1 GTSNPN and CDR2 SVGIG (reference sequence). In DNA, the CDR3 is TGTGCCTGGAGCGGTGGCGCCAGCTCTGGAAACACCATATATTTT. Its protein is CAWSGGASSGNTIYF.

V and J are TRBV9 and TRBJ2-3; tentatively, D is TRBD1 or TRBD2 (5 bases each). From germline, CDR1 is SGDLS and CDR2 YYNGEE. The V end was cut by 2 bases, the J end by 0 bases, with 10 bases between. The CDR3 is made up of 15 amino acids. Written as DNA, the CDR3 is TGTGCCAGCAGCGTCTCGGGGCGGAGCACAGATACGCAGTATTTT. It specifies CASSVSGRSTDTQYF.

The chain is built from TRBV5-1 and TRBJ2-1, with 7 bases that match TRBD2. Trimming at V came to 3 bases and at J to 1 base, leaving 7 bases not matched to a gene. Per the germline V gene, CDR1 is SGHRS and CDR2 is YFSETQ. This CDR3 comprises 16 residues. CDR3 sequence reads: CASSSAGAGSYNEQFF. CDR3 nucleotides: TGCGCCAGCAGCTCGGCGGGAGCGGGGTCCTACAATGAGCAGTTCTTC.

The CDR3, as DNA: TGTGCCAGCAGCTCACGACTAGCTACCCCCCAGGGCACAGATACGCAGTATTTT. It codes for CASSSRLATPQGTDTQYF. The J gene is TRBJ2-3, the V gene TRBV7-9, with 7 bases aligning to TRBD2. The CDR3 is 18 amino acids. CDR1 and CDR2 (germline): SEHNR, FQNEAQ (reference sequence). The V and J ends lost 4 bases and 1 base, in that order; junction bases with no gene match: 14. Drawing the rest from reference TRBV7-9 and TRBJ2-3, the complete variable domain is DTGVSQNPRHKITKRGQNVTFRCDPISEHNRLYWYRQTLGQGPEFLTYFQNEAQLEKSRLLSDRFSAERPKGSFSTLEIQRTEQGDSAMYLCASSSRLATPQGTDTQYFGPGTRLTVL.

The chain joins TRBV28 to TRBJ2-5; D assignment may be TRBD1 or TRBD2 (5 bases each). CDR1 MDHEN and CDR2 SYDVKM come from the germline V gene. V was clipped by 7 bases and J by 5 bases, with 14 bases between them. This CDR3 is built from 13 residues. CDR3 sequence reads: CASNPFEGETQYF. The CDR3 DNA reads TGTGCCAGCAACCCCTTCGAGGGGGAGACCCAGTACTTC.

The chain combines TRBV5-1 with TRBJ2-1; 12 nucleotides match TRBD2. The CDR3 is 16 amino acids. Germline CDR1 is SGHRS and CDR2 is YFSETQ. The V and J ends lost 4 bases and 4 bases, in that order; junction bases with no gene match: 6. CDR3 DNA: TGCGCCAGCAGCCCTCTTGGGACTAGCGGGTACAATGAGCAGTTCTTC. As protein: CASSPLGTSGYNEQFF.

The CDR3 loop is CASLLAGGSYEQYF. In nucleotides, the CDR3 is TGTGCCAGTTTACTAGCGGGAGGATCCTACGAGCAGTACTTC. This chain uses TRBV28 with TRBJ2-7; 12 bases map to TRBD2. CDR3 length: 14 residues. Germline V gene data show CDR1 as MDHEN and CDR2 as SYDVKM. V shed 9 bases, J shed 1 base, and the junction held 4 bases outside the gene matches.

This clone was found once. The V gene is TRBV11-3, the J gene TRBJ2-3; tentative D call: TRBD1 (5 bases). This CDR3 spans 15 amino acids. Trimming cost V 3 bases and J 0 bases, with 10 bases left between them. Germline CDR1 is SGHNT and CDR2 is YENEEA. The CDR3 DNA is TGTGCCAGCAGCTTGACAGTAACTAGCACAGATACGCAGTATTTT. This translates into CASSLTVTSTDTQYF.

This clone was recorded once. The chain joins TRBV5-1 to TRBJ2-7, with unresolved D. The CDR3 runs 15 residues. With 1 base removed from V and 0 bases from J, the gap between germline ends came to 11 bases. Germline V gene lookup returns CDR1 SGHRS and CDR2 YFSETQ. Here the CDR3 DNA reads TGCGCCAGCAGCTTGTTACGGTTATACTCCTACGAGCAGTACTTC. As protein: CASSLLRLYSYEQYF. Looking up the rest from reference TRBV5-1 and TRBJ2-7 gives the full variable domain: KAGVTQTPRYLIKTRGQQVTLSCSPISGHRSVSWYQQTPGQGLQFLFEYFSETQRNKGNFPGRFSGRQFSNSRSEMNVSTLELGDSALYLCASSLLRLYSYEQYFGPGTRLTVT.

The V call is TRBV20-1, the J call TRBJ1-2; D ambiguous. Trimming cost V 5 bases and J 0 bases, with 1 base left between them. The CDR3 runs 10 residues. Germline-derived CDR1 and CDR2 are DFQATT and SNEGSKA (reference sequence). The DNA of the CDR3 is TGCAGTGCTCCTAACTATGGCTACACCTTC. Translated: CSAPNYGYTF.

V and J are TRBV6-5 and TRBJ1-3; a possible D gene is TRBD1 (6 bases). This CDR3 has 16 amino acids. The germline V gene has CDR1 MNHEY and CDR2 SVGAGI. V shed 0 bases and J shed 0 bases, with 9 bases lying between them. The CDR3 nucleotides read TGTGCCAGCAGTTACTCCTGGACAGTCTCTGGAAACACCATATATTTT. This gives the protein CASSYSWTVSGNTIYF.

Concerning this clone: The junction departs from germline at one end; a sequencing error may be responsible. The same CDR3 can be traced to other DNA sequences in this sample. The V gene is TRBV14, the J gene TRBJ2-4, with D uncertain. This CDR3 region has 13 residues. The germline V gene encodes CDR1 SGHDN and CDR2 FVKESK. CDR3 sequence: CASSQVTTNIQYF. CDR3 bases: TGTGCTAGCAGCCAAGTGACAACGAACATTCAGTACTTC.

The genes are TRBV5-4 and TRBJ1-4, with D possibly being TRBD1 (6 bases). Germline V gives CDR1 SGHNT, CDR2 YYREEE (reference sequence). This CDR3 contains 14 residues. V lost 1 base, J lost 10 bases, and 14 bases lay in between. CDR3 in DNA: TGTGCCAGCAGCTTGAGGGGGGCTTATGGAAAACTGTTTTTT. Its protein is CASSLRGAYGKLFF.

The table lists this clone with a few counts. V usage is TRBV19 and J usage is TRBJ2-2, with D unclear. Germline CDR1 is LNHDA and CDR2 is SQIVND (reference sequence). The V gene lost 5 bases and the J gene lost 0 bases, with 7 bases spanning the gap. The CDR3 consists of 14 residues. CDR3 residues: CASSPRTNTGELFF. As DNA, the CDR3 is TGTGCCAGTAGTCCGCGTACGAACACCGGGGAGCTGTTTTTT. Together with reference TRBV19 and TRBJ2-2, the CDR3 gives the full variable domain: DGGITQSPKYLFRKEGQNVTLSCEQNLNHDAMYWYRQDPGQGLRLIYYSQIVNDFQKGDIAEGYSVSREKKESFPLTVTSAQKNPTAFYLCASSPRTNTGELFFGEGSRLTVL.

The chain recombines TRBV18 with TRBJ2-1; no clear D gene. Germline values: CDR1 KGHSH, CDR2 LQKENI. The V end was cut by 2 bases, the J end by 9 bases, with 5 bases between. This CDR3 spans 11 amino acids. The CDR3 sequence: CASSPSSEQFF. Written as DNA, the CDR3 is TGTGCCAGCTCACCAAGCTCTGAGCAGTTCTTC.

The V and J genes are TRBV10-2 and TRBJ2-2; D might be TRBD2 (7 bases). Germline assignment: CDR1 WSHSY and CDR2 SAAADI. The CDR3 loop spans 15 amino acids. The V and J ends lost 3 bases and 7 bases respectively, with 15 bases between them. The CDR3 here is CASSEGGGPNGELFF. The CDR3 bases are TGCGCCAGCAGTGAAGGGGGAGGGCCGAACGGGGAGCTGTTTTTT.

The rearrangement links TRBV28 to TRBJ1-4; D is possibly TRBD1 (6 bases). V shed 5 bases and J shed 6 bases, with 13 bases lying between them. The germline V gene has CDR1 MDHEN and CDR2 SYDVKM. The CDR3 runs 14 residues. CDR3 nucleotide sequence: TGTGCCAGCAGTCGCGGGGGGCTACATGAAAAACTGTTTTTT. It is translated as CASSRGGLHEKLFF.

The chain links TRBV7-9 to TRBJ1-5; TRBD1 matches 7 bases. V shed 5 bases and J 1 base; nucleotides not matched to a gene: 8. CDR1 is SEHNR, CDR2 FQNEAQ, per germline (reference sequence). The CDR3 sequence is 16 residues long. CDR3 protein: CASSLGTVTSNQPQHF. For the CDR3, the DNA is TGTGCCAGCAGCCTCGGGACAGTCACGAGCAATCAGCCCCAGCATTTT.

CDR3 DNA: TGTGCCTGGAGTGTCGCCCGGACCGTTGAAGCTTTCTTT. It codes for CAWSVARTVEAFF. The rearrangement joins TRBV30 to TRBJ1-1; D unresolved. The CDR3 has 13 amino acids. From germline, CDR1 is GTSNPN and CDR2 SVGIG (reference sequence). The V end was cut by 0 bases, the J end by 7 bases, with 12 bases between.

The J gene is TRBJ2-7, the V gene TRBV27; D perhaps matches TRBD2 (6 bases). Germline CDR1 reads MNHEY; CDR2 reads SMNVEV (reference sequence). V was clipped by 5 bases and J by 1 base, with 15 bases between them. The CDR3 has 15 residues. The CDR3 nucleotides are TGTGCCAGCAGTCATGCCGGGACTTTGTCCTACGAGCAGTACTTC. Amino acid sequence: CASSHAGTLSYEQYF.

This chain joins TRBV9 and TRBJ2-2; D gene uncertain. Germline V gene data show CDR1 as SGDLS and CDR2 as YYNGEE. The CDR3 extends over 14 amino acids. Trimming took 1 base from V and 5 from J, leaving 9 bases between them. The CDR3 sequence: CASSVFGGTGELFF. For the CDR3, the DNA is TGTGCCAGCAGCGTATTCGGTGGAACCGGGGAGCTGTTTTTT.

The chain uses TRBV7-6 and TRBJ2-5, with D possibly matching TRBD2 (6 bases). The CDR3 totals 13 residues. The V end lost 5 bases, the J end lost 4 bases, and 11 bases lay between the germline ends. Germline V gene sequence: CDR1 SGHVS, CDR2 FNYEAQ. CDR3 DNA sequence: TGTGCCAGCAGCCGGGGAGGTGGAGAGACCCAGTACTTC. It encodes CASSRGGGETQYF.

The chain combines TRBV25-1 with TRBJ2-5; no firm D call. This CDR3 is built from 10 residues. V was trimmed by 4 bases and J by 4 bases, leaving 1 base between them. Germline CDR1 reads MGHDK; CDR2 reads SYGVNS. CDR3 region: CASSGETQYF. DNA of the CDR3: TGTGCCAGCAGTGGAGAGACCCAGTACTTC.

V is TRBV10-3 and J is TRBJ2-7, with a weak D call TRBD2 (6 bases). V lost 9 bases, J lost 0 bases, and 15 bases lay in between. Germline loops: CDR1 ENHRY, CDR2 SYGVKD. This CDR3 comprises 14 residues. The CDR3 loop is CAIQGTGSSYEQYF. Here the CDR3 DNA reads TGTGCCATTCAAGGGACTGGGAGCTCCTACGAGCAGTACTTC.

This chain connects TRBV5-1 to TRBJ2-5; D is uncertain. With 8 bases removed from V and 5 bases from J, the gap between germline ends came to 13 bases. Per germline, CDR1 SGHRS and CDR2 YFSETQ. This CDR3 comprises 12 residues. The CDR3 sequence is CASQEVGETQYF. CDR3 DNA sequence: TGCGCCAGTCAAGAGGTGGGCGAGACCCAGTACTTC.